This T cell receptor (beta chain) stems from a study of OX40 agonist ivuxolimab in advanced cancers. About the study: Cohort: approximately 79% men, mean age 60, aged roughly 23 to 79. Three patients, one with hepatocellular carcinoma and two with cutaneous melanoma, responded partially.

Findings of the study overall: Expanded clones were, on average, more numerous among CD8+ T cells than CD4+.

Remarks on this clone: As yet, its antigen is unknown.

Produced via immunoSEQ multiplex PCR; TCRdb's table is partial and in-frame only. Of tens of thousands of clones in the sample, under 90% were seen once. The CDR3 is made up of 14 amino acids. Trimming took 5 bases from V and 5 from J, leaving 15 bases between them. The germline V gene has CDR1 SGHVS and CDR2 FNYEAQ. The sequence was obtained from an adult with an advanced solid tumor such as melanoma, head and neck, liver or kidney cancer. The V call is TRBV7-6, the J call TRBJ1-1; tentative D call: TRBD1 (6 bases). Specimen: CD4+ or CD8+ T cells sorted from blood, collected in a trial of the OX40 agonist ivuxolimab. CDR3 sequence (DNA): TGTGCCAGCAGCCGAACTACAGGGTTTACTGAAGCTTTCTTT. This codes for CASSRTTGFTEAFF. The entire variable domain, with the rest obtained from reference TRBV7-6 and TRBJ1-1, is as follows: GAGVSQSPRYKVTKRGQDVALRCDPISGHVSLYWYRQALGQGPEFLTYFNYEAQQDKSGLPNDRFSAERPEGSISTLTIQRTEQRDSAMYRCASSRTTGFTEAFFGQGTRLTVV.